This T cell receptor beta chain derives from a study of somatic mutations in cytotoxic T cells in rheumatoid arthritis. Study-level background: Flow sorting yielded some V beta antibody-stained T-cell populations at nearly 100% purity, among them V beta1+ cells sequenced for TCRB. Findings of the study overall: A single CD8+ clone exceeded 20% of CD8+ cells in about an eighth of the roughly 60 patients.

Regarding this clone: Its specificity is unknown.

The CDR3 extends over 12 amino acids. V dropped 3 bases and J dropped 5 bases, with 7 bases sitting between them. CDR1 is SGHNT and CDR2 is YYREEE in the germline V gene (reference sequence). Sequenced by immunoSEQ multiplex PCR; TCRdb stores in-frame clones only, minus some. This table holds just under 30,000 clones, around 90% found once. This TCR was sampled from an adult with rheumatoid arthritis. The chain is built from TRBV5-4 and TRBJ2-3; D ambiguous. Specimen: CD8+ T cells sorted from blood. The CDR3: CASSSAEDTQYF. CDR3 in DNA: TGTGCCAGCAGCTCGGCAGAAGATACGCAGTATTTT. Full variable domain (remainder filled in from reference TRBV5-4 and TRBJ2-3): ETGVTQSPTHLIKTRGQQVTLRCSSQSGHNTVSWYQQALGQGPQFIFQYYREEENGRGNFPPRFSGLQFPNYSSELNVNALELDDSALYLCASSSAEDTQYFGPGTRLTVL.